The rows below give T cell receptor beta chains drawn from one sample of a study of T-cell reconstitution after alpha-beta-depleted transplantation in children. A single record per CDR3 protein comes from TCRdb applying MiXCR to the PCR reads. The sample shows hundreds of thousands of distinct CDR3 sequences, 16% of them seen only once. The material was PBMCs from the stem cell graft donor, obtained from the stem cell graft. The receptors shown here come from a human donor who donated a stem cell graft to a child with acute myeloid leukemia. The CDR3 runs from the conserved cysteine through the conserved F or W. The D gene is left open where the match is weak. A clone size is listed for some rows: how often the clone was seen (once, few, many), or a class if it is expanded.

d_call clone_size j_call v_call cdr3_aa cdr3_nt
NA NA TRBJ1-2 TRBV6-1 CASINQATGTRGYTF TGTGCCAGCATCAACCAGGCCACAGGGACAAGGGGCTACACCTTC
TRBD2 NA TRBJ2-5 TRBV5-1 CASRVAGTHETQYF TGCGCCAGCAGGGTAGCGGGGACCCACGAGACCCAGTACTTC
NA few TRBJ2-7 TRBV4-3 CASSQDVFITAYYEQYF TGCGCCAGCAGCCAAGATGTATTTATTACAGCTTACTACGAGCAGTACTTC
TRBD2 few TRBJ2-3 TRBV6-5 CASSYSQRGGLDTQYF TGTGCCAGCAGTTACTCTCAACGGGGGGGCCTAGATACGCAGTATTTT
TRBD1 many TRBJ1-4 TRBV29-1 CSAGQGSEKLFF TGCAGCGCCGGACAGGGGTCTGAAAAACTGTTTTTT
TRBD1 few TRBJ2-1 TRBV7-2 CASSLWGQGASDEQFF TGTGCCAGCAGCTTATGGGGACAGGGGGCTTCGGATGAGCAGTTCTTC
NA many TRBJ1-1 TRBV20-1 CRGAYPTGNTEAFF TGCAGGGGGGCCTATCCGACAGGGAACACTGAAGCTTTCTTT
NA NA TRBJ2-6 TRBV4-2 CASSLNPVSQLSGANVLTF TGTGCCAGCAGCCTGAATCCGGTGTCCCAGCTCTCTGGGGCCAACGTCCTGACTTTC
NA few TRBJ2-5 TRBV20-1 CSASPNSMGTQYF TGCAGTGCTAGCCCGAACTCGATGGGGACCCAGTACTTC
NA few TRBJ2-6 TRBV20-1 CSARDKGGNGANVLTF TGCAGTGCTAGAGATAAGGGGGGAAATGGGGCCAACGTCCTGACTTTC
NA NA TRBJ1-1 TRBV5-1 CASSLDTFMNTEAFF TGCGCCAGCAGCTTGGACACCTTCATGAACACTGAAGCTTTCTTT
TRBD2 many TRBJ2-5 TRBV5-8 CASSHGVGRVSETQYF TGTGCCAGCAGCCACGGAGTCGGGAGGGTATCGGAGACCCAGTACTTC
NA many TRBJ1-5 TRBV20-1 CSASEGGQPQHF TGCAGTGCTAGCGAGGGCGGACAGCCCCAGCATTTT
TRBD2 NA TRBJ2-3 TRBV20-1 CSAREMVGGAGDTQYF TGCAGTGCTAGAGAGATGGTCGGGGGGGCAGGAGATACGCAGTATTTT
NA NA TRBJ1-1 TRBV6-1 CASSDGGWGSSTEAFF TGTGCCAGCAGTGACGGGGGGTGGGGGAGCTCGACTGAAGCTTTCTTT
NA few TRBJ1-5 TRBV6-1 CASSEGSPQHF TGTGCCAGCAGCGAGGGGTCCCCCCAGCATTTT
NA many TRBJ1-4 TRBV29-1 CSVSKTGIRAEKLFF TGCAGCGTTTCTAAAACAGGGATTCGGGCAGAAAAACTGTTTTTT
NA NA TRBJ1-3 TRBV2 CASRARSGNTIYF TGTGCCAGCAGAGCCCGCTCTGGAAACACCATATATTTT
NA many TRBJ2-7 TRBV9 CASSVDPTKVYEQYF TGTGCCAGCAGCGTAGACCCTACAAAAGTTTACGAGCAGTACTTC
TRBD2 many TRBJ2-7 TRBV20-1 CSARRLAGVYEQYF TGCAGTGCTAGGCGACTAGCGGGGGTGTACGAGCAGTACTTC
NA many TRBJ2-7 TRBV6-2/TRBV6-3 CASSGAPGTGNSYEQYF TGTGCCAGCAGTGGCGCACCCGGGACGGGAAACTCCTACGAGCAGTACTTC
NA NA TRBJ2-3 TRBV20-1 CSARVAGSPLEYF TGCAGTGCTAGAGTTGCGGGGTCCCCGCTAGAGTATTTT
NA NA TRBJ1-4 TRBV5-1 CASSLVGSLNEKLFF TGCGCCAGCAGCTTGGTAGGCAGCCTCAATGAAAAACTGTTTTTT
NA few TRBJ2-5 TRBV6-5 CASSYSFVGGVRETQYF TGTGCCAGCAGTTACTCGTTTGTCGGGGGCGTGCGGGAGACCCAGTACTTC
NA many TRBJ2-2 TRBV6-1 CASSVGRANTGELFF TGTGCCAGCAGTGTGGGGCGCGCGAACACCGGGGAGCTGTTTTTT
TRBD1 few TRBJ2-2 TRBV20-1 CSARDLGGPGELFF TGCAGTGCTAGAGACCTAGGGGGCCCCGGGGAGCTGTTTTTT
NA NA TRBJ2-1 TRBV28 CASTLGVPSNEQFF TGTGCCAGCACCCTGGGGGTGCCCTCCAATGAGCAGTTCTTC
NA many TRBJ1-5 TRBV20-1 CSVGSSNQPQHF TGCAGCGTGGGGTCTTCCAATCAGCCCCAGCATTTT
NA many TRBJ2-7 TRBV30 CAWSVLTYEQYF TGTGCCTGGAGTGTTCTCACCTACGAGCAGTACTTC
NA many TRBJ1-3 TRBV20-1 CSAGRGSYSGNTIYF TGCAGTGCTGGAAGGGGCTCCTACTCTGGAAACACCATATATTTT
NA NA TRBJ2-5 TRBV7-2 CASRFKWGGPQETQYF TGTGCCAGCAGATTTAAGTGGGGGGGGCCCCAAGAGACCCAGTACTTC
TRBD1 few TRBJ1-1 TRBV20-1 CSAWVTGDAFF TGCAGTGCTTGGGTTACAGGGGACGCTTTCTTT
NA many TRBJ2-7 TRBV15 CATSREVRLSYEQYF TGTGCCACCAGCAGAGAGGTTCGGCTCTCCTACGAGCAGTACTTC
TRBD1 NA TRBJ2-7 TRBV13 CASSLGDRFYEQYF TGTGCCAGCAGCTTAGGGGACAGGTTCTACGAGCAGTACTTC
NA NA TRBJ2-5 TRBV7-9 CASSLETGTAQYF TGTGCCAGCAGCTTAGAAACCGGGACGGCCCAGTACTTC
NA many TRBJ1-2 TRBV2 CASSLSPWDHRTNYGYTF TGTGCCAGCAGCCTAAGCCCCTGGGATCACAGAACTAACTATGGCTACACCTTC
TRBD1 NA TRBJ2-3 TRBV9 CASSVGQGGSTDTQYF TGTGCCAGCAGCGTTGGACAGGGGGGGAGCACAGATACGCAGTATTTT
TRBD2 few TRBJ2-2 TRBV6-5 CASSYDSGGQNTGELFF TGTGCCAGCAGTTATGATAGCGGGGGACAAAACACCGGGGAGCTGTTTTTT
TRBD1 NA TRBJ2-1 TRBV10-3 CAIRGQGLGNEQFF TGTGCCATCAGGGGACAGGGGTTGGGCAATGAGCAGTTCTTC
NA many TRBJ1-5 TRBV9 CASSVGQGGHF TGTGCCAGCAGCGTAGGGCAGGGAGGACATTTT
TRBD2 NA TRBJ2-2 TRBV20-1 CSAREGTNTGELFF TGCAGTGCCCGGGAGGGGACGAACACCGGGGAGCTGTTTTTT
TRBD1 once TRBJ1-2 TRBV20-1 CSGRAPSLQGRQGSGYTF TGCAGTGGTAGAGCTCCGAGCCTACAGGGGCGCCAAGGAAGTGGCTACACCTTC
TRBD2 many TRBJ2-5 TRBV12-3/TRBV12-4 CASLAGTETQYF TGTGCCAGCCTAGCGGGGACAGAGACCCAGTACTTC
NA NA TRBJ2-1 TRBV7-9 CASSLSRGSYNEQFF TGTGCCAGCAGCCTGTCAAGGGGCTCCTACAATGAGCAGTTCTTC
NA many TRBJ1-3 TRBV20-1 CSAQGPDSGNTIYF TGCAGTGCCCAGGGGCCAGACTCTGGAAACACCATATATTTT